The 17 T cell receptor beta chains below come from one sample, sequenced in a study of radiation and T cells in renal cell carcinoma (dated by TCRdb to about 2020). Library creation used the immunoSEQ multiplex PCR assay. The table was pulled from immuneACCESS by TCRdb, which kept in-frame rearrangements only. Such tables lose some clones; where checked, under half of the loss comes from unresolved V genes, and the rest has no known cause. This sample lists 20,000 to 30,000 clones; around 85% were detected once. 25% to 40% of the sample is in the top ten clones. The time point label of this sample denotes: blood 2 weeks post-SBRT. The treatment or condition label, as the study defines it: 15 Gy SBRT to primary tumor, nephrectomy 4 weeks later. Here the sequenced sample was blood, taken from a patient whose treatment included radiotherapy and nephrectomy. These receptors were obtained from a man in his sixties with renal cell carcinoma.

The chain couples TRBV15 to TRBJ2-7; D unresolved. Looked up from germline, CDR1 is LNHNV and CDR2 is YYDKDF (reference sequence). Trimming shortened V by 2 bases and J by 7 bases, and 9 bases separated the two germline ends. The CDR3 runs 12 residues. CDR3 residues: CATSRPPSEQYF. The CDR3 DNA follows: TGTGCCACCAGCAGACCCCCCTCGGAGCAGTACTTC.

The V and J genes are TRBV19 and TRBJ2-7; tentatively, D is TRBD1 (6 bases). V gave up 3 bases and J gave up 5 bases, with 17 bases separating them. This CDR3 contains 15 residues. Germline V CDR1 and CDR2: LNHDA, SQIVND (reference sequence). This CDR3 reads CASSIFGTKGNEQYF. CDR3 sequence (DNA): TGTGCCAGTAGTATTTTCGGGACAAAGGGCAACGAGCAGTACTTC.

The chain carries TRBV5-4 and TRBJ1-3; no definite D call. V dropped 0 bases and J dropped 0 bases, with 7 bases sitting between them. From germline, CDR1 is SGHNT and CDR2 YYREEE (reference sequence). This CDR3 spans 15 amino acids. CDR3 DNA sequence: TGTGCCAGCAGCTTGGCGGGAAGCTCTGGAAACACCATATATTTT. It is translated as CASSLAGSSGNTIYF. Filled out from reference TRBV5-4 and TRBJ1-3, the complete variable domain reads ETGVTQSPTHLIKTRGQQVTLRCSSQSGHNTVSWYQQALGQGPQFIFQYYREEENGRGNFPPRFSGLQFPNYSSELNVNALELDDSALYLCASSLAGSSGNTIYFGEGSWLTVV.

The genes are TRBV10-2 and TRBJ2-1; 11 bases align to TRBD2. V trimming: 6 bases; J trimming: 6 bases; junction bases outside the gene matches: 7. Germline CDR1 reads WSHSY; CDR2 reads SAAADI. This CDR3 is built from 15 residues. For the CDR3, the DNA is TGCGCCAGCAGACCGGGACTAGCGGCCTCCAATGAGCAGTTCTTC. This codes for CASRPGLAASNEQFF.

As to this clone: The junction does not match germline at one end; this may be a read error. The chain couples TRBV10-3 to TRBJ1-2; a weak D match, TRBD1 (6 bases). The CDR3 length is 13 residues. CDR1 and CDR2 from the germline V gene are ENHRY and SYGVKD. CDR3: CASSEGDIGGYTF. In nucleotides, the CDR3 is TGTGCCAGCAGTGAAGGGGACATTGGCGGCTACACCTTC.

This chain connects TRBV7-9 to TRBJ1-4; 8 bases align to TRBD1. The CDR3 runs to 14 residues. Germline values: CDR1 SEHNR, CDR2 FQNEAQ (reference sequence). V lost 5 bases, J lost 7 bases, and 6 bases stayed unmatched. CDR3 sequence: CASSPRDRIEKLFF. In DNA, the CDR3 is TGTGCCAGCAGCCCCCGGGACAGGATTGAAAAACTGTTTTTT.

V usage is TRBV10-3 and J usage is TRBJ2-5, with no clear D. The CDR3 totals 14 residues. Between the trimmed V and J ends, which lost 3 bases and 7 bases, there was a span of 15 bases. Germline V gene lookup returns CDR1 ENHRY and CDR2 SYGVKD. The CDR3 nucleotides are TGTGCCATCAGTGATGTCGGCCCCGATTTGACCCAGTACTTC. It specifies CAISDVGPDLTQYF.

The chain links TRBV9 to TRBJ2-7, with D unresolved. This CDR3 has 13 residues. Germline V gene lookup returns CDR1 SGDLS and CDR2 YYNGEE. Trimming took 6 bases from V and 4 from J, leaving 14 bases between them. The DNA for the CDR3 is TGTGCCAGCATCCCCGAGAAGCAATACGAGCAGTACTTC. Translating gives CASIPEKQYEQYF.

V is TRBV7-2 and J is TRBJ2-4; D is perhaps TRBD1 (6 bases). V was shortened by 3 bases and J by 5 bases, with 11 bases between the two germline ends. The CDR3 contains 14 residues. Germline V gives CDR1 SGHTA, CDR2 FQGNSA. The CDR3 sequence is CASSLMGAENIQYF. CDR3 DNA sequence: TGTGCCAGCAGCTTGATGGGGGCTGAAAACATTCAGTACTTC.

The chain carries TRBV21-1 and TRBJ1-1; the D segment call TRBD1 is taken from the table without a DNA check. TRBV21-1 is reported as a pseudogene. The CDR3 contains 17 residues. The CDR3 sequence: CASSPGTGPFMNTEAFF. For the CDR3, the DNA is TGTGCCAGCAGCCCCGGGACAGGGCCCTTTATGAACACTGAAGCTTTCTTT.

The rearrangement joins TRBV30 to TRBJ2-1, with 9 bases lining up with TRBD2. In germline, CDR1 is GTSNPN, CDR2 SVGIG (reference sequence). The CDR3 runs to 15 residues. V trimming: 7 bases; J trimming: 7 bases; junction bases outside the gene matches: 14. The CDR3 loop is CASVLSGSLRNEQFF. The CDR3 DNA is TGTGCCTCAGTTCTTAGCGGGAGCCTGAGGAATGAGCAGTTCTTC. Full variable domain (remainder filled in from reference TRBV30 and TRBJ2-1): SQTIHQWPATLVQPVGSPLSLECTVEGTSNPNLYWYRQAAGRGLQLLFYSVGIGQISSEVPQNLSASRPQDRQFILSSKKLLLSDSGFYLCASVLSGSLRNEQFFGPGTRLTVL.

The CDR3 region is CSARVTETQYF. The CDR3 DNA is TGCAGTGCTAGAGTTACGGAGACCCAGTACTTC. The V gene is TRBV20-1, the J gene TRBJ2-5; D call uncertain. Germline V gene data show CDR1 as DFQATT and CDR2 as SNEGSKA (reference sequence). V was trimmed by 1 base and J by 5 bases, leaving 5 bases between them. This CDR3 has 11 amino acids.

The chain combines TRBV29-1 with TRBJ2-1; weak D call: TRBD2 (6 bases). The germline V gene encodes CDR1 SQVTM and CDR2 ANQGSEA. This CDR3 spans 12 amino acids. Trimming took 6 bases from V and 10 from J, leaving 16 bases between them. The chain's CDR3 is CSVDELAVEQFF. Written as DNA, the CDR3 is TGCAGCGTCGATGAACTAGCCGTGGAGCAGTTCTTC.

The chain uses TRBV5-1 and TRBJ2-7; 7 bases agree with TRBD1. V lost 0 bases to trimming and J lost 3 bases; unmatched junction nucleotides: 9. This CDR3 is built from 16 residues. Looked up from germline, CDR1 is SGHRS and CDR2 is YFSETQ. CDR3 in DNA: TGCGCCAGCAGCTTGGTGACGACAGGGCTTGGCTACGAGCAGTACTTC. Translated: CASSLVTTGLGYEQYF.

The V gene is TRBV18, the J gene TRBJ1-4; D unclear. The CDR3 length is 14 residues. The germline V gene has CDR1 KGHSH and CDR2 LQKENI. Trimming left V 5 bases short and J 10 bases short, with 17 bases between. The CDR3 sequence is CASSDSGGEGKLFF. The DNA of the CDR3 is TGTGCCAGCTCAGATTCGGGAGGCGAGGGAAAACTGTTTTTT.

The DNA of the CDR3 is TGTGCCTGGAGTGTACCCGAGAAAAGATGGGAGACCCAGTACTTC. Protein: CAWSVPEKRWETQYF. This chain uses TRBV30 with TRBJ2-5; no clear D. This CDR3 has 15 amino acids. V was clipped by 0 bases and J by 5 bases, with 16 bases between them. CDR1 and CDR2 from the germline V gene are GTSNPN and SVGIG (reference sequence).

In DNA form, the CDR3 reads TGTGCCAGCAGTGAAGCGCCCCAGTACAGCCCCTATGGCTACACCTTC. As protein: CASSEAPQYSPYGYTF. J is TRBJ1-2 and V is TRBV6-1, with no clear D. Germline V gene data show CDR1 as MNHNS and CDR2 as SASEGT. The CDR3 spans 16 residues. Trimming took 0 bases from V and 4 from J, leaving 15 bases between them.